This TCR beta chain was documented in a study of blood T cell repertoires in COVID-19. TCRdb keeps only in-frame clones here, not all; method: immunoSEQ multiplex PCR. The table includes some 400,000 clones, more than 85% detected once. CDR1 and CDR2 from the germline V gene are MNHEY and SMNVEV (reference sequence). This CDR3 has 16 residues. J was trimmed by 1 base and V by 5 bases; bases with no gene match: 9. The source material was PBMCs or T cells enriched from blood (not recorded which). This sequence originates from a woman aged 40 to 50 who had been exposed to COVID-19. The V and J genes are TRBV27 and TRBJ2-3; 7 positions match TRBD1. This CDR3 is CASSLRQGKGTDTQYF. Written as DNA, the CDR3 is TGTGCCAGCAGTCTCCGACAGGGCAAGGGCACAGATACGCAGTATTTT.